What follows are 7 T cell receptor beta chains derived from one specimen sequenced in a study of blood T cell repertoires in COVID-19. Using immunoSEQ multiplex PCR, the repertoire was profiled, and TCRdb retains in-frame clones only, with some absent. This table holds around 54,000 clones, around 91% found once. Sequencing input: peripheral blood. The receptors were sampled from a human donor in a cohort sampled during active COVID-19.

V and J are TRBV11-2 and TRBJ2-7; D is uncertain. Per the germline V gene, CDR1 is SGHAT and CDR2 is FQNNGV. This CDR3 comprises 13 residues. The V and J ends lost 3 bases and 2 bases respectively, with 8 bases between them. The CDR3 sequence is CASSFQVAYEQYF. CDR3 bases: TGTGCCAGCAGCTTCCAGGTTGCCTACGAGCAGTACTTC.

In its sample, this clone was seen a few times. The chain is built from TRBV7-9 and TRBJ2-3, with 9 bases fitting TRBD1. Germline lookup yields CDR1 SEHNR and CDR2 FQNEAQ (reference sequence). The junction had 7 bases not matched to a gene; V was cut back by 4 bases and J by 2 bases. The CDR3 has 16 amino acids. In DNA, the CDR3 is TGTGCCAGCAGCTCCCTGGGGACAGGGTACACAGATACGCAGTATTTT. Its protein product is CASSSLGTGYTDTQYF.

This clone appeared once. The chain is built from TRBV11-2 and TRBJ2-1; 13 bases match TRBD2. Germline loops: CDR1 SGHAT, CDR2 FQNNGV. The CDR3 has 17 residues. The J segment lost 5 bases and the V segment lost 5 bases, leaving 9 bases of the junction unmatched. CDR3 in DNA: TGTGCCAGCAGCCTACTCCTAGGACTAGCGGGAGACAATGAGCAGTTCTTC. The encoded protein is CASSLLLGLAGDNEQFF.

This clone was seen a few times. This chain's CDR3 is CASSLTGGLNTEAFF. The CDR3 DNA reads TGTGCCAGCAGCTTAACGGGGGGATTGAACACTGAAGCTTTCTTT. J is TRBJ1-1 and V is TRBV7-3; possibly TRBD1 for D (5 bases). Germline V lookup: CDR1 SGHTA, CDR2 FQGTGA. The CDR3 has 15 residues. V was clipped by 0 bases and J by 0 bases, with 8 bases between them.

This chain uses TRBV19 with TRBJ2-1; 8 bases map to TRBD1. Germline V CDR1 and CDR2: LNHDA, SQIVND (reference sequence). Unmatched junction bases numbered 8, after V lost 9 bases and J lost 4 bases. This CDR3 is 14 amino acids long. CDR3 residues: CASTGGTIYNEQFF. The CDR3 nucleotides read TGTGCCAGCACAGGGGGGACGATTTACAATGAGCAGTTCTTC.

The V call is TRBV5-1, the J call TRBJ1-4, with TRBD1 identical over 9 bases. The CDR3 has 14 amino acids. Trimming cost V 4 bases and J 8 bases; bases outside gene matches: 6. Germline CDR1 SGHRS, CDR2 YFSETQ. DNA for the CDR3: TGCGCCAGCAGCACCGGGACAGGGAAAGAAAAACTGTTTTTT. This gives the protein CASSTGTGKEKLFF.

This chain connects TRBV19 to TRBJ2-7, with 11 bases matching TRBD2. The CDR3 is 18 amino acids. Unmatched junction bases numbered 15, after V lost 4 bases and J lost 4 bases. Germline V gene sequence: CDR1 LNHDA, CDR2 SQIVND (reference sequence). The CDR3 DNA sequence: TGTGCCAGTAGTAGCCGAGGGCGGTCCGGGACTAGCGGATACGAGCAGTACTTC. This sequence encodes CASSSRGRSGTSGYEQYF.